Sequencing of this TCR beta chain was carried out in a study of T cells in Graves' hyperthyroidism and ophthalmopathy (dated by TCRdb to between 2019 and 2020). With respect to the entire study: To identify distinguishing TCR V-J signatures, a discovery cohort of 100 or so patients was used, comprising 43 with Graves' ophthalmopathy and roughly 60 with stable Graves' hyperthyroidism. According to the paper, TCR Vbeta CDR3 sequencing was carried out on more than 120 peripheral blood samples, which came from approximately 41 ophthalmopathy, fewer than 80 hyperthyroidism and approximately 17 progressor patients. In roughly six Graves' hyperthyroidism patients, the study also compared T-cell repertoires from thyroid tissue with T-cell repertoires from blood. The approximately 97 discovery patients were randomly divided into training and test sets at a 7:3 ratio. Whether ophthalmopathy could be predicted prospectively was tested in an independent validation cohort made up of under 20 hyperthyroidism patients plus 17 patients who later progressed to ophthalmopathy. After blood sampling, hyperthyroidism patients were treated with methimazole at a starting dose of 30 mg daily, and ophthalmopathy patients were treated with high-dose intravenous methylprednisolone.

Concerning this clonotype itself: What antigen it recognizes has not been identified. No much larger clone is present one base from it, and per-base qualities are unavailable.

Measured from the cysteine to the phenylalanine, the CDR3 is 13 residues long. The retained sequence is limited to the CDR3, 39 bases, with the frame set at the first base. Looking up the germline V gene (reference sequence) yields CDR1 DFQATT and CDR2 SNEGSKA. Graves' hyperthyroidism was defined as stable when no progression to ophthalmopathy occurred over 18 months of follow-up. Hyperthyroidism patients were newly diagnosed, with disease duration under 2 months, and aged 18 to 65 years. Any patient with an uncontrolled infection, another autoimmune disease, pregnancy or lactation was excluded. Diagnoses were established on the basis of clinical symptoms, serum thyroxine and TRAb, thyroid ultrasound, and orbital computed tomography. Total RNA was extracted with Trizol reagent, and quality was checked on an Agilent 2100 Bioanalyzer. Results the study describes overall, beyond this receptor: A model built on a 13 V-J signature distinguished ophthalmopathy from stable hyperthyroidism, reaching 87.88% sensitivity and under 84% specificity in cross-validation and 80%/75% in testing. Sample size was not statistically predetermined, and blinding of investigators to group allocation was not performed. Most expanded thyroid clonotypes (frequency above 0.001) were also detected in blood, suggesting blood repertoires may reflect thyroid immune responses. In validation, the model predicted progression to ophthalmopathy with 55% to 71% sensitivity and approximately 78% specificity, a median of about 6.7 months before onset.

Amplification of TCR beta CDR3 regions was carried out from RNA transcripts. The TCR CDR3 was subjected to a first round of RT-PCR using the HTBI primer set and the Qiagen OneStep RT-PCR kit. A second multiplex PCR round built the libraries, followed by size selection and purification. Sequencing of the libraries was done on an Illumina HiSeq2000 using paired-end 100 bp reads. In the authors' own workflow: SOAPnuke was used to process the raw data, with reads discarded if the reads contained adapters or uncalled bases, had a mean Phred below 15, or lacked an exact constant-primer or identifier match. COPE v1.2.5 was used to merge the high-quality paired reads, and each unique nucleotide sequence was defined as a clonotype. MiTCR v1.1 was used to align clonotypes to the IMGT TRBV, TRBD and TRBJ reference segments. Only V-J combinations with frequency above 0.0001, covering approximately 99% of repertoires, were analysed. The TCS score was defined as F50 (clonal expansion) divided by E x V (chaos), with BLOSUM62-based TCRdist calculated between CDR3 peptides within each V-J. Welch's t-statistics and random forest reduced roughly 540 V-J features to about 13, which were used in a naive Bayes classifier (R e1071). The similarity between thyroid and blood repertoires was quantified using the Morisita-Horn index. TCRdb reran the public reads through fastp at Q25 and MiXCR, keeping productive beta chains. When rows share a CDR3 protein, they turn into one entry using the most common DNA and genes. These V and J calls are TCRdb output, not the study's own analysis. The sample table lists tens of thousands of distinct CDR3 sequences, approximately 50% of them with a count of one. Of the sample, 34% is held by the ten largest clones.

The source is a man aged 18 to 29 with Graves' hyperthyroidism. The sequence is built from TRBV20-1 and TRBJ2-5; 5 matching bases give a weak D call of TRBD2. Material for sequencing was peripheral blood or thyroid tissue (not recorded which). The nucleotide sequence is given as TGCAGCGTTGAAACTAGGGCGGCAGAGACCCAGTACTTC. This translates into CSVETRAAETQYF.